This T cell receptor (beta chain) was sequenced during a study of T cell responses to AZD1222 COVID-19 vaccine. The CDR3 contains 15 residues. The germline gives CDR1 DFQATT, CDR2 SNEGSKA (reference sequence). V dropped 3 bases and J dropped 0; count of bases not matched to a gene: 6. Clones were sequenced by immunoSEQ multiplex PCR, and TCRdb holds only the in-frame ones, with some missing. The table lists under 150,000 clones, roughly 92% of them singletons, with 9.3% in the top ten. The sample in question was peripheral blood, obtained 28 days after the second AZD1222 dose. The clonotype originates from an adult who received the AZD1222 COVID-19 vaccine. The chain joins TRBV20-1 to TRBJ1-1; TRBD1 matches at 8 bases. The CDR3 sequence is CSASSQGAVNTEAFF. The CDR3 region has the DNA TGCAGTGCTAGTTCCCAGGGGGCAGTGAACACTGAAGCTTTCTTT.